This T cell receptor (beta chain) stems from a study of T-cell memory formation after mild COVID-19. Study findings and constraints: Clones that contracted clustered mainly in CM and EM if CD4+ and in EMRA if CD8+.

This clonotype has more than one count but fewer than ten. What it recognizes is unknown. TCRdb reprocessed the 5' RACE reads with MiXCR, giving one entry per CDR3 protein. The sample shows roughly 310,000 distinct CDR3 sequences, around 15% of them seen only once. The germline V gene encodes CDR1 LNHDA and CDR2 SQIVND (reference sequence). The CDR3 totals 15 residues. V was clipped by 5 bases and J by 2 bases, with 16 bases between them. The sample consisted of PBMCs or a T cell subset sorted from them (not recorded which). V and J are TRBV19 and TRBJ2-7; D might be TRBD1 (6 bases). This receptor was taken from a young man who had mild COVID-19 (a few samples of this study predate the infection). Cell type and time point are not known. Here the CDR3 DNA reads TGTGCCAGTAGTGCACGGGACACCCGACCCTACGAGCAGTACTTC. Translation gives CASSARDTRPYEQYF.